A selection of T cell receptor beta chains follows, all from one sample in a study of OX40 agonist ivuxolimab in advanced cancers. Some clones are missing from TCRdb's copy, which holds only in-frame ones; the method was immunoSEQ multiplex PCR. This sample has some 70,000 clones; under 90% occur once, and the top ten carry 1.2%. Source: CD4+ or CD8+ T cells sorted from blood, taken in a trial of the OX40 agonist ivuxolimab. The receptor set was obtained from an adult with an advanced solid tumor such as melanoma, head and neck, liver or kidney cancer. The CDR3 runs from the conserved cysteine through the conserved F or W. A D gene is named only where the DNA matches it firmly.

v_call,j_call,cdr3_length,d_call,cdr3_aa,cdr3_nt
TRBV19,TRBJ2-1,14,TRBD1,CASSRTGVNNEQFF,TGTGCCAGTAGTAGGACAGGGGTCAACAATGAGCAGTTCTTC
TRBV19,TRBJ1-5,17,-,CASSIDGSGDEGQPQHF,TGTGCCAGTAGTATTGATGGGTCCGGGGATGAGGGTCAGCCCCAGCATTTT
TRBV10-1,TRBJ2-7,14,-,CASSERTGPYEQYF,TGCGCCAGCAGTGAAAGAACAGGGCCATACGAGCAGTACTTC
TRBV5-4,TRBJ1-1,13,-,CASSLGWNTEAFF,TGTGCCAGCAGCTTGGGGTGGAACACTGAAGCTTTCTTT
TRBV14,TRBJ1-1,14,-,CASSHSGKNTEAFF,TGTGCCAGCAGCCACTCAGGGAAGAACACTGAAGCTTTCTTT
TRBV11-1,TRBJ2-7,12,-,CASSTYPYEQYF,TGTGCCAGCAGCACGTACCCCTACGAGCAGTACTTC
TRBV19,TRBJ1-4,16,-,CASRIGSRGANEKLFF,TGTGCCAGTAGGATCGGGTCGCGTGGGGCTAATGAAAAACTGTTTTTT
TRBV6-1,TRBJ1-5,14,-,CASSWEYSNQPQHF,TGTGCCAGCAGCTGGGAATATAGCAATCAGCCCCAGCATTTT
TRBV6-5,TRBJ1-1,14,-,CASTLSVGNTEAFF,TGTGCCAGCACCCTATCAGTGGGGAACACTGAAGCTTTCTTT
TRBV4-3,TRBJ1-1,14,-,CASSQDRGGTEAFF,TGCGCCAGCAGCCAAGATAGGGGGGGCACTGAAGCTTTCTTT
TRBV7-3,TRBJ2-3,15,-,CASSLTGLNTDTQYF,TGTGCCAGCAGCTTAACGGGACTGAACACAGATACGCAGTATTTT
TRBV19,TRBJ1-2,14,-,CASSIPGRWDGYTF,TGTGCCAGTAGTATCCCGGGAAGGTGGGATGGCTACACCTTC